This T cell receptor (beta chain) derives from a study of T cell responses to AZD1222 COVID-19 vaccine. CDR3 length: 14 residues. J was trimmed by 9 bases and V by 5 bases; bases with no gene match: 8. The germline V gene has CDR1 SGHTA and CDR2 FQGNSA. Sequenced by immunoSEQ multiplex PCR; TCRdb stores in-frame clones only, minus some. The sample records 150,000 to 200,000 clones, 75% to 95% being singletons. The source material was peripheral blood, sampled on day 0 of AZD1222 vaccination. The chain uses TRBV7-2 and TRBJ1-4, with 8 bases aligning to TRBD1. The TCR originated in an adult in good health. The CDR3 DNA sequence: TGTGCCAGCAGCCCCGATCGGACAGGGCAAAAACTGTTTTTT. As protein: CASSPDRTGQKLFF. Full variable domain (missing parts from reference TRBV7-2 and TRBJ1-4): GAGVSQSPSNKVTEKGKDVELRCDPISGHTALYWYRQSLGQGLEFLIYFQGNSAPDKSGLPSDRFSAERTGGSVSTLTIQRTQQEDSAVYLCASSPDRTGQKLFFGSGTQLSVL.